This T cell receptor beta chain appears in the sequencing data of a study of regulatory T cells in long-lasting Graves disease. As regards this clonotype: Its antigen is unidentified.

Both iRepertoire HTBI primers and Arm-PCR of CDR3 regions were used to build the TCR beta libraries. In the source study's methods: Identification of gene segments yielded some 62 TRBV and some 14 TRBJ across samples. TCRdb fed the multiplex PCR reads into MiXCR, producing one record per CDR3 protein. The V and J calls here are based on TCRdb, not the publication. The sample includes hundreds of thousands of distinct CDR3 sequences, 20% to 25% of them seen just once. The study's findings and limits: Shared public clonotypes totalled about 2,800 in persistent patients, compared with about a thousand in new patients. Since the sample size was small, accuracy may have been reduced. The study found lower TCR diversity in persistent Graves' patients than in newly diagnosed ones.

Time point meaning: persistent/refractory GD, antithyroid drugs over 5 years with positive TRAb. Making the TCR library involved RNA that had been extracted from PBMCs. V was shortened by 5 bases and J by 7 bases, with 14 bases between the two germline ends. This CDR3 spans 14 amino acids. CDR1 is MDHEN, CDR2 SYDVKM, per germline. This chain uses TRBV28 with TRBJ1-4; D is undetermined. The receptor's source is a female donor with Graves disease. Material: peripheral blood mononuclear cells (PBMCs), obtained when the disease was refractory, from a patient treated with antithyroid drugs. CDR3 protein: CASSPPRTLEKLFF. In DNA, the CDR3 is TGTGCCAGCAGTCCCCCACGGACCCTTGAAAAACTGTTTTTT.